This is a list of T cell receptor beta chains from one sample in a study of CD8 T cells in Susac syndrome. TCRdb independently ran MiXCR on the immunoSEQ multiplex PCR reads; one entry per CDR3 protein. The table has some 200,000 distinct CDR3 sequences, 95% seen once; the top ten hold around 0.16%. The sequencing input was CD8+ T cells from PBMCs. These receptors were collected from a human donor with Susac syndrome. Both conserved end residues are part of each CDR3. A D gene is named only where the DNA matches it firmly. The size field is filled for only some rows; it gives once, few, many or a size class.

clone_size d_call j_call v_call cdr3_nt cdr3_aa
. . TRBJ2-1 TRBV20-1 TGCAGTGCTAGAGATCAGGGTACTGAGCAGTTCTTC CSARDQGTEQFF
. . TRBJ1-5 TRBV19 TGTGCCGGAGGACAAAATAGCAATCAGCCCCAGCATTTT CAGGQNSNQPQHF
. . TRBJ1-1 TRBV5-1 TGCGCCAGCAGCTTAGATTATGCAAAGATGAACACTGAAGCTTTCTTT CASSLDYAKMNTEAFF
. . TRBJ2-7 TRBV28 TGTGCCAGCAGTTCGGACCTAGACGAGCAGTACTTC CASSSDLDEQYF
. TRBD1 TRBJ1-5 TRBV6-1 TGTGCCAGCGGGGTGTTTGACAGGGAAGCTGAGAGGAATCAGCCCCAGCATTTT CASGVFDREAERNQPQHF
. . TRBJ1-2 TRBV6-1 TGTGCCAGCAGTGAAGGAGGGTCCCATGGCTACACCTTC CASSEGGSHGYTF
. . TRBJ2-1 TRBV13 TGTGCCAGCAGCTTAGTTTCAGGGTCCCCCTACAATGAGCAGTTCTTC CASSLVSGSPYNEQFF
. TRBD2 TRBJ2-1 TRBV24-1 TGTGCCACCAGTGATTTGAGCGGGAGGAACTACAATGAGCAGTTCTTC CATSDLSGRNYNEQFF
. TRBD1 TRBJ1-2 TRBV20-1 TGCAGTGCTAGAGAAATACAGGGGATTGTTTATGGCTACACCTTC CSAREIQGIVYGYTF
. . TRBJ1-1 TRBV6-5 TGTGCCAGCACTCCCGGCGGAGAGAACACTGAAGCTTTCTTT CASTPGGENTEAFF
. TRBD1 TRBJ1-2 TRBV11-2 TGTGCCAGCAGCTTACCCTCTAGGGGGCGAAGCTATGGCTACACCTTC CASSLPSRGRSYGYTF
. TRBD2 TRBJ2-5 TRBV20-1 TGCAGTGCCCATCGGGAGGCCCTACCTCAAGAGACCCAGTACTTC CSAHREALPQETQYF
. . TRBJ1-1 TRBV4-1 TGCGCCAGCAGCCAAGTGTATAACACTGAAGCTTTCTTT CASSQVYNTEAFF
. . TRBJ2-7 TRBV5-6 TGTGCCAGCAGCCCCCCCAGCTCCTACGAGCAGTACTTC CASSPPSSYEQYF
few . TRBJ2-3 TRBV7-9 TGTGCCAGCAGCACGGGAGGCACAGATACGCAGTATTTT CASSTGGTDTQYF